This TCR beta chain was captured in a study of technical replicates of blood from several donors. Clones were read by immunoSEQ multiplex PCR, and TCRdb kept only the in-frame ones, dropping some. Of some 93,000 clones listed, approximately 95% are singletons. As concerns this clone: At one boundary the junction diverges from the germline segment, which might be a read error.

The CDR3 has 17 amino acids. Germline CDR1 is SSHAT and CDR2 is FNYEAQ (reference sequence). Specimen: T cells isolated from PBMCs. This TCR came from a human donor in good health. V usage is TRBV7-7 and J usage is TRBJ1-5; 7 positions agree with TRBD1. The CDR3 protein is CASRYLGGGTANQPQHF. The CDR3 nucleotides are TGTGCTAGCAGGTATCTCGGAGGAGGGACAGCAAATCAGCCCCAGCATTTT.